What follows are 13 T cell receptor beta chains derived from one specimen sequenced in a study of T cell responses to AZD1222 COVID-19 vaccine. Profiled with immunoSEQ multiplex PCR; TCRdb holds only in-frame clones, not every one. The data show 90,000 to 120,000 clones, with roughly nine tenths seen just once and less than 6% held by the top ten. The starting material was peripheral blood, obtained 28 days after the second AZD1222 dose. These receptors were obtained from an adult who received the AZD1222 COVID-19 vaccine.

The chain uses TRBV30 and TRBJ2-2; D is unresolved. The CDR3 has 12 residues. Germline-derived CDR1 and CDR2 are GTSNPN and SVGIG (reference sequence). Deletions cut 2 bases from V and 2 bases from J, with 3 bases between. This chain's CDR3 is CAWSPNTGELFF. CDR3 coding DNA: TGTGCCTGGAGTCCAAACACCGGGGAGCTGTTTTTT.

Ten or more counts support this clone. This sequence joins TRBV12-3 or TRBV12-4 and TRBJ2-7; TRBD1 is a possible D gene (6 bases). The germline V and J ends were trimmed by 3 bases and 6 bases, with 6 bases remaining between them. The CDR3 length is 11 residues. The CDR3 DNA reads as TGTGCCAGCAGTTTCAGGGGCGAGCAGTACTTC. This translates into CASSFRGEQYF.

V is TRBV3-1 (or the pseudogene TRBV3-2) and J is TRBJ2-1; no firm D call. The CDR3 length is 12 residues. The germline V gene encodes CDR1 LGHDT and CDR2 YNNKEL (reference sequence). Trimming shortened V by 1 base and J by 11 bases, and 9 bases separated the two germline ends. CDR3 in amino acids: CASSQGVYQQFF. DNA for the CDR3: TGTGCCAGCAGCCAAGGGGTCTACCAGCAGTTCTTC.

The rearrangement uses TRBV9 and TRBJ1-6; D perhaps matches TRBD1 (6 bases). Germline CDR1 is SGDLS and CDR2 is YYNGEE. The CDR3 loop spans 13 amino acids. V lost 5 bases to trimming and J lost 10 bases, with 13 bases between them. As DNA, the CDR3 is TGTGCCAGCAGTGCACAGGGCCGGTCACCCCTCCACTTT. Protein product: CASSAQGRSPLHF. The full variable domain, completed using reference TRBV9 and TRBJ1-6, is DSGVTQTPKHLITATGQRVTLRCSPRSGDLSVYWYQQSLDQGLQFLIQYYNGEERAKGNILERFSAQQFPDLHSELNLSSLELGDSALYFCASSAQGRSPLHFGNGTRLTVT.

The V and J genes are TRBV5-1 and TRBJ2-7; possibly TRBD1 or TRBD2 for D (6 bases each). With 4 bases removed from V and 2 bases from J, the gap between germline ends came to 13 bases. Germline V gives CDR1 SGHRS, CDR2 YFSETQ. This CDR3 has 14 residues. CDR3 region: CASSPGAGPYEQYF. In DNA, the CDR3 is TGCGCCAGCAGCCCGGGGGCAGGGCCCTACGAGCAGTACTTC.

The chain recombines TRBV11-1 with TRBJ1-3, with D unresolved. The CDR3 length is 15 residues. The V end was cut by 5 bases, the J end by 0 bases, with 11 bases between. The V gene's germline CDR1 is SGHAT and CDR2 FQDESV (reference sequence). This CDR3 is CASSARESSGNTIYF. In DNA form, the CDR3 reads TGTGCCAGCAGCGCCCGGGAAAGCTCTGGAAACACCATATATTTT.

The chain uses TRBV6-6 and TRBJ2-7, with D tentatively TRBD1 (6 bases). The V end lost 5 bases, the J end lost 6 bases, and 11 bases lay between the germline ends. Per germline, CDR1 MNHNY and CDR2 SVGAGI (reference sequence). The CDR3 has 12 amino acids. The CDR3 loop reads CASSSTRGEQYF. DNA of the CDR3: TGTGCCAGCAGTAGCACCAGGGGCGAGCAGTACTTC.

The rearrangement uses TRBV10-1 and TRBJ2-2; TRBD1 matches 9 bases. V was pared by 8 bases and J by 6 bases, with 4 bases of the junction left unmatched. The CDR3 contains 13 residues. CDR1 WNHNN and CDR2 SYGVQD come from the germline V gene (reference sequence). The CDR3 region has the DNA TGCGCCAGCGGACAGGGGCCCGCCGGGGAGCTGTTTTTT. This codes for CASGQGPAGELFF.

The chain carries TRBV5-1 and TRBJ1-1, with D hard to call. V lost 0 bases and J lost 2, with 11 bases in between. This CDR3 region has 15 residues. CDR1 SGHRS and CDR2 YFSETQ come from the germline V gene. CDR3 nucleotides: TGCGCCAGCAGCTTGGAGGCCGTTTTAAACACTGAAGCTTTCTTT. Its translation: CASSLEAVLNTEAFF.

V usage is TRBV25-1 and J usage is TRBJ1-3; D is unresolved. Trimming left V 3 bases short and J 0 bases short, with 12 bases between. Germline lookup yields CDR1 MGHDK and CDR2 SYGVNS. CDR3 length equals 16 residues. CDR3: CASSDRGLFSGNTIYF. As DNA, the CDR3 is TGTGCCAGCAGTGATCGCGGACTGTTCTCTGGAAACACCATATATTTT.

V and J are TRBV6-5 and TRBJ1-6; 7 nucleotides line up with TRBD1. V trimming: 6 bases; J trimming: 7 bases; junction bases outside the gene matches: 9. The CDR3 totals 15 residues. Per germline, CDR1 MNHEY and CDR2 SVGAGI. The CDR3 nucleotides are TGTGCCAGCAGCCTCAAGGTACAGGGGAATTCACCCCTCCACTTT. It translates to CASSLKVQGNSPLHF.

J is TRBJ1-6 and V is TRBV19; no definite D call. The V and J ends lost 5 bases and 7 bases respectively, with 12 bases between them. Germline loops: CDR1 LNHDA, CDR2 SQIVND (reference sequence). CDR3 length: 14 amino acids. DNA for the CDR3: TGTGCCAGTAGTTACGAACCGCTAAATTCACCCCTCCACTTT. It yields the protein CASSYEPLNSPLHF.

A single count supports this clone. V usage is TRBV5-1 and J usage is TRBJ1-1, with TRBD1 as a possible D gene (5 bases). Trimming cost V 4 bases and J 10 bases, with 14 bases left between them. CDR3 length: 12 residues. Germline V gene sequence: CDR1 SGHRS, CDR2 YFSETQ. Here the CDR3 DNA reads TGCGCCAGCAGCCCAGGGATGGAGGGAGCTTTCTTT. Its protein product is CASSPGMEGAFF.